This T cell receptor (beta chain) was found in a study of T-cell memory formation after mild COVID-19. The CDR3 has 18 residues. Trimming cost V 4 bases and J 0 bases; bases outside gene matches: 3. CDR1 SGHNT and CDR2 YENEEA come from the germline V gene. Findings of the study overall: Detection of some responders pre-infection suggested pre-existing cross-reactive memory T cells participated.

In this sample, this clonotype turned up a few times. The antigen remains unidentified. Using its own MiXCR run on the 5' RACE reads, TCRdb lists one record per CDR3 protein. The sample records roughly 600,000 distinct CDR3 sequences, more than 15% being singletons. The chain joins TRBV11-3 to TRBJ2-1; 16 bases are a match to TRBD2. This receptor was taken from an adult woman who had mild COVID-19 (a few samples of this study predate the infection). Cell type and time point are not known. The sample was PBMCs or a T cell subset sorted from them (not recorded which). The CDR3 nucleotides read TGTGCCAGCAGCTCGGGACTAGCGGGAGGGCCCTCCTACAATGAGCAGTTCTTC. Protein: CASSSGLAGGPSYNEQFF.